These 24 T cell receptor beta chains originate from one sample sequenced in a study of cytomegalovirus exposure and HLA in healthy donors. The PCR contained 60 Vbeta and 13 Jbeta primers. Repertoires were generated with immunoSEQ multiplex PCR, while TCRdb's copy carries only in-frame clones and drops some. The table lists some 120,000 clones, 80% of them singletons. The source material was PBMCs. The receptors here all came from a man between 40 and 49 years old in good health and CMV-seronegative.

This CDR3 reads CASSPQGNTEAFF. CDR3 DNA sequence: TGTGCCAGCAGCCCCCAGGGGAACACTGAAGCTTTCTTT. J is TRBJ1-1 and V is TRBV7-6; a weak D match, TRBD1 (5 bases). The CDR3 sequence is 13 residues long. V lost 5 bases and J lost 1, with 8 bases in between. Germline values: CDR1 SGHVS, CDR2 FNYEAQ.

Only a few counts were recorded for this clone. The rearrangement joins TRBV5-4 to TRBJ2-1, with 11 bases that match TRBD2. The trim removed 4 bases at V and 3 bases at J, leaving 3 bases unmatched. This CDR3 has 15 residues. The germline CDR1 and CDR2 sequences are SGHNT and YYREEE (reference sequence). The CDR3 region has the DNA TGTGCCAGCAGCATAACTAGCGGGAGCTACAATGAGCAGTTCTTC. It is translated as CASSITSGSYNEQFF.

The genes are TRBV10-1 and TRBJ2-3, with 9 nucleotides matching TRBD1. Trimming cost V 5 bases and J 4 bases; bases outside gene matches: 7. This CDR3 contains 15 residues. Germline V gives CDR1 WNHNN, CDR2 SYGVQD (reference sequence). The CDR3 region is CASSMGQGVADTQYF. DNA of the CDR3: TGCGCCAGCAGTATGGGACAGGGCGTGGCAGATACGCAGTATTTT.

This chain connects TRBV2 to TRBJ1-4; unclear D gene. The length of the CDR3 is 14 residues. Deletions cut 7 bases from V and 0 bases from J, with 9 bases between. Per the germline V gene, CDR1 is SNHLY and CDR2 is FYNNEI. As DNA, the CDR3 is TGTGCCAGCAAGACACTCGCAACTAATGAAAAACTGTTTTTT. This translates into CASKTLATNEKLFF.

The chain is built from TRBV28 and TRBJ1-5, with D possibly TRBD1 on 6 matching bases. Per the germline V gene, CDR1 is MDHEN and CDR2 is SYDVKM. The CDR3 contains 12 residues. Trimming left V 6 bases short and J 4 bases short, with 7 bases between. The CDR3 loop is CASRGANQPQHF. DNA of the CDR3: TGTGCCAGCAGGGGGGCAAATCAGCCCCAGCATTTT.

The V call is TRBV2, the J call TRBJ2-7; 8 bases line up with TRBD1. This CDR3 has 15 amino acids. From germline, CDR1 is SNHLY and CDR2 FYNNEI. J lost 7 bases, V lost 3 bases, and 11 bases had no gene match. Here the CDR3 DNA reads TGTGCCAGCAGTGACGGGGACAGGCCCCAGAGGGAGCAGTACTTC. This gives the protein CASSDGDRPQREQYF.

The chain recombines TRBV28 with TRBJ2-3; 7 positions match TRBD2. CDR1 MDHEN and CDR2 SYDVKM come from the germline V gene. The CDR3 totals 16 residues. The V gene end was trimmed by 6 bases and the J gene end by 2 bases; junction bases not matched to a gene: 11. The CDR3 DNA sequence: TGTGCCAGCAGCTCCCGGGCTAGCGGATTCACAGATACGCAGTATTTT. It encodes CASSSRASGFTDTQYF.

This clone was seen more than once but under ten times. The J gene is TRBJ2-5, the V gene TRBV9, with TRBD2 matching over 7 bases. CDR3 length: 17 residues. Germline lookup yields CDR1 SGDLS and CDR2 YYNGEE. J gave up 2 bases and V 0 bases, and 10 bases lay outside the gene matches. DNA for the CDR3: TGTGCCAGCAGCGTAGCTGTCGGGGGGAGATCTCAAGAGACCCAGTACTTC. Amino acid sequence: CASSVAVGGRSQETQYF.

As concerns this clone: Lacking the conserved final phenylalanine or tryptophan, this CDR3 likely reflects a read error. This sequence joins TRBV5-1 and TRBJ1-5; D is undetermined. Trimming left V 5 bases short and J 0 bases short, with 12 bases between. CDR1 and CDR2 (germline): SGHRS, YFSETQ. The CDR3 extends over 15 amino acids. CDR3 amino acids: CASRLTDNSNQPQHV. The CDR3, as DNA: TGCGCCAGCAGACTAACGGATAATAGCAATCAGCCCCAGCATGTT.

This clone was seen only once. This chain links TRBV2 with TRBJ1-1, with D hard to call. The ends were cut back, 6 bases at V and 0 bases at J, with 5 bases in the middle. Germline lookup yields CDR1 SNHLY and CDR2 FYNNEI. This CDR3 region has 12 residues. For the CDR3, the DNA is TGTGCCAGCAGAGCACTGAACACTGAAGCTTTCTTT. Translation gives CASRALNTEAFF.

This rearrangement joins TRBV7-8 to TRBJ2-7; TRBD2 agrees at 11 bases. Trimming took 5 bases from V and 2 from J; bases not matched to a gene: 14. The CDR3 contains 18 residues. CDR1 SGHVS and CDR2 FQNEAQ come from the germline V gene. The CDR3: CASSLGGSSGGNPYEQYF. CDR3 nucleotide sequence: TGTGCCAGCAGCCTAGGGGGTTCTAGCGGGGGGAACCCCTACGAGCAGTACTTC.

The CDR3 reads CSVDLGGDQETQYF. The CDR3 DNA reads as TGCAGCGTTGACTTGGGAGGGGACCAAGAGACCCAGTACTTC. The V gene is TRBV29-1, the J gene TRBJ2-5; 7 bases fit TRBD2. The ends lost 3 bases at V and 0 bases at J; junction bases unmatched: 4. The germline V gene encodes CDR1 SQVTM and CDR2 ANQGSEA. The CDR3 totals 14 residues.

V gene TRBV6-1 combines with J gene TRBJ1-1, with D perhaps TRBD1 (5 bases). The V gene's germline CDR1 is MNHNS and CDR2 SASEGT. This CDR3 spans 13 amino acids. V gave up 7 bases and J gave up 8 bases, with 17 bases separating them. The CDR3 region is CASIPLAGREAFF. The DNA of the CDR3 is TGTGCCAGCATCCCTCTTGCAGGGCGAGAAGCTTTCTTT.

The V and J genes are TRBV29-1 and TRBJ2-7, with 7 positions matching TRBD1. Germline assignment: CDR1 SQVTM and CDR2 ANQGSEA. The CDR3 covers 13 residues. J lost 4 bases, V lost 4 bases, and 7 bases had no gene match. The CDR3: CSVGGTVEYEQYF. The DNA for the CDR3 is TGCAGCGTTGGTGGGACAGTGGAATACGAGCAGTACTTC.

The chain links TRBV19 to TRBJ2-1; 7 bases fit TRBD1. Germline trimming cut 5 bases from V and 9 bases from J; bases unmatched to any gene: 16. The CDR3 is 16 amino acids. Germline CDR1 and CDR2: LNHDA and SQIVND (reference sequence). The CDR3 DNA reads TGTGCCAGTAGTTCCCTGGGACAGTTGGGTCGAGTTGAGCAGTTCTTC. Translation: CASSSLGQLGRVEQFF.

This clone was seen only a few times. A read error is likely, as this CDR3 ends without the conserved phenylalanine or tryptophan. DNA of the CDR3: TGTGCCAGCAGCTTATCTGGGGGCCCCACTGAAGCTTTCGTT. This gives the protein CASSLSGGPTEAFV. This chain uses TRBV7-8 with TRBJ1-1; maybe TRBD1 (6 bases). The CDR3 length is 14 residues. CDR1 is SGHVS and CDR2 is FQNEAQ in the germline V gene. Trimming shortened V by 2 bases and J by 4 bases, and 11 bases separated the two germline ends.

This clone was observed a handful of times. The gene calls are TRBV19 and TRBJ1-3, with D possibly matching TRBD1 (5 bases). V was cut by 10 bases and J by 0 bases, with 10 bases left in between. CDR1 is LNHDA, CDR2 SQIVND, per germline (reference sequence). CDR3 length: 13 amino acids. The DNA of the CDR3 is TGTGCCACCCGACAGATCTCTGGAAACACCATATATTTT. Translating gives CATRQISGNTIYF.

V and J are TRBV7-9 and TRBJ2-2; 8 bases map to TRBD1. The CDR3 is 13 amino acids. Germline CDR1 reads SEHNR; CDR2 reads FQNEAQ (reference sequence). With 8 bases clipped from V and 6 bases from J, the junction kept 5 bases outside the gene matches. The CDR3 loop reads CASHRGAPGELFF. CDR3 bases: TGTGCCAGCCACAGGGGGGCTCCCGGGGAGCTGTTTTTT. Variable domain in full (rest from reference TRBV7-9 and TRBJ2-2): DTGVSQNPRHKITKRGQNVTFRCDPISEHNRLYWYRQTLGQGPEFLTYFQNEAQLEKSRLLSDRFSAERPKGSFSTLEIQRTEQGDSAMYLCASHRGAPGELFFGEGSRLTVL.

The J gene is TRBJ1-2, the V gene TRBV6-1; D is possibly TRBD1 (5 bases). This CDR3 contains 14 residues. Deletions cut 5 bases from V and 4 bases from J, with 14 bases between. CDR1 and CDR2 (germline): MNHNS, SASEGT. As DNA, the CDR3 is TGTGCCAGCAGTACCCGTCAGGGCCGCTATGGCTACACCTTC. It translates to CASSTRQGRYGYTF.

The chain recombines TRBV9 with TRBJ1-5, with no clear D. This CDR3 contains 15 residues. Deletions cut 0 bases from V and 6 bases from J, with 13 bases between. Germline V gene lookup returns CDR1 SGDLS and CDR2 YYNGEE. CDR3 in DNA: TGTGCCAGCAGCGTAGATTTCGCGCTTGGTCAGCCCCAGCATTTT. It specifies CASSVDFALGQPQHF.

The rearrangement uses TRBV10-2 and TRBJ1-5, with a tentative D call TRBD1 (6 bases). In germline, CDR1 is WSHSY, CDR2 SAAADI. V lost 7 bases, J lost 6 bases, and 13 bases lay in between. This CDR3 is 13 amino acids long. CDR3 nucleotide sequence: TGCGCCAGCAAAGACCAGGGGAGTCAGCCCCAGCATTTT. Translating it yields CASKDQGSQPQHF.

V usage is TRBV6-5 and J usage is TRBJ1-6, with D uncertain. The ends were cut back, 5 bases at V and 6 bases at J, with 14 bases in the middle. Germline V gene lookup returns CDR1 MNHEY and CDR2 SVGAGI. This CDR3 region has 15 residues. The CDR3 loop is CASSRLKGSNSPLHF. CDR3 nucleotide sequence: TGTGCCAGCAGTCGACTAAAAGGGTCTAATTCACCCCTCCACTTT.

This chain uses TRBV5-6 with TRBJ1-2, with D hard to call. Germline V gene sequence: CDR1 SGHDT, CDR2 YYEEEE. This CDR3 contains 13 residues. V lost 0 bases and J 3 bases, leaving 6 bases between the germline ends. CDR3 sequence (DNA): TGTGCCAGCAGCTTGGGACGGGACTATGGCTACACCTTC. This encodes CASSLGRDYGYTF.

V is TRBV2 and J is TRBJ1-5, with D uncertain. V lost 6 bases, J lost 1 base, and 10 bases lay in between. This CDR3 comprises 14 residues. CDR1 and CDR2 from the germline V gene are SNHLY and FYNNEI. The CDR3 bases are TGTGCCAGCAGCCCCCAGGTGAGCAATCAGCCCCAGCATTTT. It encodes CASSPQVSNQPQHF.